A selection of T cell receptor beta chains follows, all from one sample in a study of shared clonotypes between healthy human individuals. Repertoires were generated with immunoSEQ multiplex PCR, while TCRdb's copy carries only in-frame clones and drops some. The top ten clones hold approximately 1.2% of a sample with roughly 2 million clones, roughly 95% of them seen once. The sequencing sample was made of naive CD8+ T cells sorted from blood. The receptors here all came from a man aged 18 to 29 in good health. The CDR3 runs from the conserved cysteine through the conserved F or W. A D gene is named only where the DNA matches it firmly. Clone size is shown for a subset of rows, as once, few, many or a class of expanded clone.

D	V	J	size	CDR3	DNA
-	TRBV7-9	TRBJ2-7	-	CASSPEGYEQYF	TGTGCCAGCAGCCCCGAGGGGTACGAGCAGTACTTC
-	TRBV4-1	TRBJ1-3	-	CASSQGVGMGNTIYF	TGCGCCAGCAGCCAAGGAGTCGGAATGGGAAACACCATATATTTT
TRBD1	TRBV2	TRBJ1-1	-	CASSDRGTEAFF	TGTGCCAGCAGTGACAGGGGGACTGAAGCTTTCTTT
TRBD1	TRBV27	TRBJ1-1	-	CASSLGQGNTEAFF	TGTGCCAGCAGCCTGGGACAGGGGAACACTGAAGCTTTCTTT
-	TRBV7-9	TRBJ2-7	-	CASRIDSSYEQYF	TGTGCCAGCAGGATCGACAGTTCCTACGAGCAGTACTTC
-	TRBV28	TRBJ2-2	-	CASNPTGGDTGELFF	TGTGCCAGCAACCCGACCGGGGGTGACACCGGGGAGCTGTTTTTT
-	TRBV5-4	TRBJ1-3	-	CATQGSGNTIYF	TGTGCCACTCAGGGCTCTGGAAACACCATATATTTT
-	TRBV5-1	TRBJ2-7	-	CASSLSIYPPSEQYF	TGCGCCAGCAGCTTATCAATTTATCCTCCTAGCGAGCAGTACTTC
-	TRBV18	TRBJ2-2	-	CASRRSPNTGELFF	TGTGCCAGCCGACGGTCACCGAACACCGGGGAGCTGTTTTTT
-	TRBV6-1	TRBJ2-1	-	CASSETGTNEQFF	TGTGCCAGCAGTGAGACAGGTACTAATGAGCAGTTCTTC
-	TRBV6-1	TRBJ2-7	-	CASSEEVQTILYEQYF	TGTGCCAGCAGTGAAGAAGTACAGACTATCCTTTACGAGCAGTACTTC
-	TRBV30	TRBJ2-5	-	CAWSVLDRHQYF	TGTGCCTGGAGTGTACTCGATAGGCACCAGTACTTC
-	TRBV5-1	TRBJ2-7	-	CASSLDGTFGRARKEQYF	TGCGCCAGCAGCTTGGATGGGACTTTCGGAAGGGCCAGGAAAGAGCAGTACTTC
TRBD1	TRBV11-3	TRBJ2-3	-	CASSWDRSTDTQYF	TGTGCCAGCAGCTGGGACAGGAGCACAGATACGCAGTATTTT
-	TRBV11-2	TRBJ2-1	-	CASSLGAGNYNEQFF	TGTGCCAGCAGCTTAGGGGCGGGAAACTACAATGAGCAGTTCTTC
TRBD1	TRBV6-1	TRBJ2-3	-	CASTESGTGTYTQYF	TGTGCCAGCACCGAATCCGGGACAGGCACATATACGCAGTATTTT
-	TRBV28	TRBJ2-1	-	CASSLQGSEWSNEQFF	TGTGCCAGCAGTTTACAAGGTAGCGAATGGTCCAATGAGCAGTTCTTC
TRBD2	TRBV19	TRBJ2-1	-	CASSTHFGTSLPNEQFF	TGTGCCAGTAGTACACACTTCGGGACTAGCCTTCCCAATGAGCAGTTCTTC
-	TRBV6-5	TRBJ1-1	-	CASSYYPETPEAFF	TGTGCCAGCAGTTACTACCCAGAGACTCCTGAAGCTTTCTTT
TRBD1	TRBV27	TRBJ1-4	-	CASSSPGQGNEKLFF	TGTGCCAGCAGTTCTCCGGGACAGGGAAATGAAAAACTGTTTTTT
-	TRBV10-2	TRBJ1-5	-	CASSGTDYQPQHF	TGCGCCAGCAGTGGGACAGACTATCAGCCCCAGCATTTT
-	TRBV30	TRBJ1-1	-	CAWRIQGSTEAFF	TGTGCCTGGAGAATCCAGGGGAGCACTGAAGCTTTCTTT
TRBD2	TRBV4-1	TRBJ2-1	-	CASSPFATSGDNEQFF	TGCGCCAGCAGCCCTTTTGCGACTAGCGGGGACAATGAGCAGTTCTTC
TRBD1	TRBV6-5	TRBJ1-1	-	CASSTGQENTEAFF	TGTGCCAGCAGTACCGGACAGGAGAACACTGAAGCTTTCTTT
TRBD2	TRBV7-6	TRBJ2-1	-	CASSLRASGDYNEQFF	TGTGCCAGCAGCTTAAGGGCTAGCGGGGACTACAATGAGCAGTTCTTC
-	TRBV7-6	TRBJ2-7	-	CASSHPDSGEQYF	TGTGCCAGCAGCCACCCCGACAGTGGCGAGCAGTACTTC
-	TRBV9	TRBJ1-1	few	CASSVGAGTEAFF	TGTGCCAGCAGCGTAGGGGCGGGGACTGAAGCTTTCTTT
-	TRBV29-1	TRBJ2-7	-	CSVGSVEQYF	TGCAGCGTTGGTTCGGTCGAGCAGTACTTC
-	TRBV28	TRBJ2-7	once	CASSLRGPSTSYEQYF	TGTGCCAGCAGTTTAAGGGGCCCTTCAACATCCTACGAGCAGTACTTC
-	TRBV18	TRBJ1-6	-	CASSPLGNPNNSPLHF	TGTGCCAGCTCACCCCTGGGGAACCCGAATAATTCACCCCTCCACTTT
-	TRBV28	TRBJ2-7	-	CASSLSYDTGSLTYEQYF	TGTGCCAGCAGTTTATCCTATGATACAGGGTCCTTAACCTACGAGCAGTACTTC
TRBD1	TRBV6-4	TRBJ2-7	once	CASRVRDRGRYEQYF	TGTGCCAGCAGGGTCCGGGACAGGGGTCGCTACGAGCAGTACTTC
-	TRBV19	TRBJ1-1	-	CASSEEGARASESEAFF	TGTGCCAGTAGCGAGGAGGGAGCCAGGGCGTCTGAATCTGAAGCTTTCTTT
-	TRBV2	TRBJ2-5	-	CASSVSRGETQYF	TGTGCCAGCAGTGTCTCGCGCGGAGAGACCCAGTACTTC
TRBD2	TRBV5-6	TRBJ2-3	-	CASSLVTLTSGSGTDTQYF	TGTGCCAGCAGCTTGGTTACTCTGACTAGCGGGAGTGGCACAGATACGCAGTATTTT
-	TRBV13	TRBJ2-7	-	CASSPTGQSSYEQYF	TGTGCCAGCAGCCCTACTGGACAGAGCTCCTACGAGCAGTACTTC
-	TRBV28	TRBJ1-1	-	CASSSVDLSTEAFF	TGTGCCAGCAGTTCCGTCGACTTAAGCACTGAAGCTTTCTTT
-	TRBV7-2	TRBJ2-7	-	CASSFLPYEQYF	TGTGCCAGCAGCTTTCTTCCCTACGAGCAGTACTTC
-	TRBV5-6	TRBJ1-1	-	CASSLVRGTEAFF	TGTGCCAGCAGCTTGGTTAGGGGCACTGAAGCTTTCTTT
-	TRBV28	TRBJ1-1	-	CASSFVRRHENTEAFF	TGTGCCAGCAGTTTTGTCAGGCGCCACGAGAACACTGAAGCTTTCTTT
TRBD1	TRBV7-9	TRBJ2-5	-	CASSLDILTGDLETQYF	TGTGCCAGCAGCTTAGACATCCTAACAGGGGATTTAGAGACCCAGTACTTC
-	TRBV28	TRBJ2-1	-	CASSFPNNEQFF	TGTGCCAGCAGTTTCCCGAACAATGAGCAGTTCTTC
-	TRBV10-2	TRBJ2-7	-	CASQGTNYEQYF	TGCGCCAGCCAAGGCACGAACTACGAGCAGTACTTC